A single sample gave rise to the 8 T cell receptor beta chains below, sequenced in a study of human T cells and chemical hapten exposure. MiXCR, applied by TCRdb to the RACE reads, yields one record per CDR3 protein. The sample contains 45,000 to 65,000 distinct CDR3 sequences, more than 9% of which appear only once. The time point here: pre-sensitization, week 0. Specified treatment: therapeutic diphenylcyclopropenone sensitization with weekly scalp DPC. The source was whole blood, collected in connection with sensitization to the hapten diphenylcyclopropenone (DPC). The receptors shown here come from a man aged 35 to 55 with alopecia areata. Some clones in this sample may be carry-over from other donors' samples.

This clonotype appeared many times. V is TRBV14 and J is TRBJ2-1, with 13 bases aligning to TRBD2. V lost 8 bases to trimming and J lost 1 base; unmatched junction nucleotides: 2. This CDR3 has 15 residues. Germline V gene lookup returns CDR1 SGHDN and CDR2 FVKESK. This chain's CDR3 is CASGTSGTSYNEQFF. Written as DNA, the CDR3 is TGTGCCAGCGGGACTAGCGGGACTTCCTACAATGAGCAGTTCTTC.

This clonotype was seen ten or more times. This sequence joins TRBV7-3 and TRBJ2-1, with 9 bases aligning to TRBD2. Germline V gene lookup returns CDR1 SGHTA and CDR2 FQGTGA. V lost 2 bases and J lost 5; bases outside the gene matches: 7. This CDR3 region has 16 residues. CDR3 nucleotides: TGTGCCAGCAGCTTAGTTAGCGGGAGTGTCAACAATGAGCAGTTCTTC. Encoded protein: CASSLVSGSVNNEQFF.

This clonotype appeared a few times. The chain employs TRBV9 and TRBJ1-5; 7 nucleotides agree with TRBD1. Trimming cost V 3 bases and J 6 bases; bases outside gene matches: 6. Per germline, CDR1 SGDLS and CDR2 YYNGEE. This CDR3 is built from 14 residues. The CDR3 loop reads CASSARQGPQPQHF. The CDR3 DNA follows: TGTGCCAGCAGCGCCCGACAGGGCCCTCAGCCCCAGCATTTT.

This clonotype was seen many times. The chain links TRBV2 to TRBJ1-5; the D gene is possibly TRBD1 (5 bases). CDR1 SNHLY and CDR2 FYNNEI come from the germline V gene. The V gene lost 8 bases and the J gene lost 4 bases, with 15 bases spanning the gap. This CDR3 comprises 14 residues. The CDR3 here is CASRGTKGNQPQHF. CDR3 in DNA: TGTGCCAGCCGCGGGACGAAAGGGAATCAGCCCCAGCATTTT.

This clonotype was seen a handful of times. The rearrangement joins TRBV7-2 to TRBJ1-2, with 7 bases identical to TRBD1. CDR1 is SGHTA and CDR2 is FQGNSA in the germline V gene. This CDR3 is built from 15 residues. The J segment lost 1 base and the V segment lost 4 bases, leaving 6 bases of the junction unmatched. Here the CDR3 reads CASSSPDRINYGYTF. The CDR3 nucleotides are TGTGCCAGCAGCTCTCCGGACAGGATTAACTATGGCTACACCTTC.

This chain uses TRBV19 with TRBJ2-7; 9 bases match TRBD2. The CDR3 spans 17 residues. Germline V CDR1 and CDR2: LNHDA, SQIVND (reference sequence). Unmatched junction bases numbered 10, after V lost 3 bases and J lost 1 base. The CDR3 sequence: CASSILRREGVSYEQYF. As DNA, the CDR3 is TGTGCCAGTAGTATCCTCCGGCGGGAGGGCGTATCCTACGAGCAGTACTTC.

CDR3: CASSSRRGNTEAFF. The DNA for the CDR3 is TGTGCCAGCAGCTCAAGGAGGGGGAACACTGAAGCTTTCTTT. The V call is TRBV11-2, the J call TRBJ1-1; a possible D gene is TRBD1 (5 bases). V gave up 4 bases and J gave up 1 base, with 10 bases separating them. Germline V CDR1 and CDR2: SGHAT, FQNNGV. The CDR3 is 14 residues long.

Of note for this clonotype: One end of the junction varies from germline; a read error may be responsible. The CDR3 spells CASSSSTGPRQNF. Here the CDR3 DNA reads TGTGCCAGCAGCTCCTCAACAGGGCCACGCCAGAATTTT. This chain links TRBV7-6 with TRBJ2-3; D possibly corresponds to TRBD1 (6 bases). CDR1 is SGHVS, CDR2 FNYEAQ, per germline. This CDR3 has 13 residues.